The TCR beta chain under discussion was sequenced for a study of blood T cell repertoires in COVID-19. Study at large: COVID-19 samples collected from the United States, Italy and Spain covered acute and convalescent phases.

In the original processing: Reference gene primer amplification gave nucleated cell count estimates. Clones were sequenced by immunoSEQ multiplex PCR, and TCRdb holds only the in-frame ones, with some missing. That table is the source of V, J and clone size, and D and trimming were worked out from the DNA. The sample contains approximately 200,000 clones, roughly nine tenths of which appear only once. The CDR3 loop spans 14 amino acids. Germline-derived CDR1 and CDR2 are SGHDT and YYEEEE. Trimming removed 5 bases from V and 0 bases from J, with 9 bases in between. Participants spanned ages about 18 to 90 years and resided in over 20 US areas.

Material: PBMCs or T cells enriched from blood (not recorded which). The clonotype was recovered from a middle-aged woman with acute COVID-19. The V gene is TRBV5-6, the J gene TRBJ1-5; D is unclear. The CDR3 DNA reads as TGTGCCAGCAGTCCTGCTAATAGCAATCAGCCCCAGCATTTT. This translates into CASSPANSNQPQHF.